This TCR beta chain originates from a study of cytomegalovirus exposure and HLA in healthy donors. The PCR used 60 Vbeta and 13 Jbeta primers. Measured with immunoSEQ multiplex PCR; TCRdb has only the in-frame clones, and not every one. The sample has around 270,000 clones, approximately 80% seen once. This clone was counted a few times. The germline V gene has CDR1 PRHDT and CDR2 FYEKMQ (reference sequence). The CDR3 length is 16 residues. V was pared by 1 base and J by 8 bases, with 10 bases of the junction left unmatched. Material for sequencing was PBMCs. This receptor was identified in a girl aged 2 to 10 in good health and CMV-seronegative. V and J are TRBV13 and TRBJ2-1, with TRBD2 matching 8 bases. This CDR3 reads CASSLAEERGWHEQFF. The CDR3 nucleotides are TGTGCCAGCAGCTTAGCTGAGGAGCGGGGGTGGCATGAGCAGTTCTTC.